The TCR beta chain under discussion was sequenced for a study of cytomegalovirus exposure and HLA in healthy donors. Study results and caveats: Per a later analysis, 15,000 to 20,000 TCR beta sequences showed association with HLA alleles at 0.05 false discovery rate. TCR beta sequences reportedly predicted most subjects' HLA-A and HLA-B alleles accurately.

The PCR ran on 60 Vbeta and 13 Jbeta primers. Produced via immunoSEQ multiplex PCR; TCRdb's table is partial and in-frame only. Of approximately 180,000 clones listed, 77% are singletons. Participants comprised healthy donors of bone marrow. The CDR3 runs to 14 residues. V dropped 5 bases and J dropped 6; count of bases not matched to a gene: 8. Germline CDR1 is SGHTA and CDR2 is FQGNSA. As regards this clone: What it binds is not known.

This TCR was sampled from a woman in her twenties or thirties in good health and CMV-seropositive. This sequence joins TRBV7-2 and TRBJ2-7, with 9 bases that match TRBD2. The sample taken for sequencing was PBMCs. CDR3 sequence: CASSAGTSLSEQYF. The CDR3 DNA reads as TGTGCCAGCAGCGCGGGGACTAGCCTTAGCGAGCAGTACTTC.